The 32 T cell receptor beta chains given below trace back to one sample, sequenced in a study of T cells after yellow fever vaccination. MiXCR, run by TCRdb on the 5' RACE reads, gives a single entry per CDR3 protein. This table has fewer than 450,000 distinct CDR3 sequences, less than 9.5% appearing once. The sample here was PBMCs, taken approximately 40 days after the first yellow fever vaccination. The receptors originated from a young man who received the YFV17D yellow fever vaccine.

V and J are TRBV5-1 and TRBJ2-7; 9 nucleotides agree with TRBD1. Trimming cost V 8 bases and J 5 bases; bases outside gene matches: 11. This CDR3 region has 14 residues. Germline CDR1 and CDR2: SGHRS and YFSETQ. CDR3 in DNA: TGCGCCAGGAGCGGCCGGGACAGGGTCCACGAGCAGTACTTC. Translated: CARSGRDRVHEQYF.

This clonotype was found a few times. V gene TRBV14 combines with J gene TRBJ2-7; TRBD2 is a possible D gene (6 bases). The CDR3 is made up of 16 amino acids. Trimming left V 2 bases short and J 3 bases short, with 17 bases between. Germline CDR1 SGHDN, CDR2 FVKESK. This chain's CDR3 is CASSQPSAGPFYEQYF. The DNA of the CDR3 is TGTGCCAGCAGCCAACCCTCTGCGGGGCCGTTCTACGAGCAGTACTTC.

This clonotype has a handful of counts. The chain is built from TRBV14 and TRBJ1-3, with unresolved D. The CDR3 is 15 residues long. The germline V gene encodes CDR1 SGHDN and CDR2 FVKESK. Trimming left V 0 bases short and J 0 bases short, with 6 bases between. CDR3 sequence: CASSQDANSGNTIYF. In nucleotides, the CDR3 is TGTGCCAGCAGCCAAGACGCGAACTCTGGAAACACCATATATTTT.

This chain joins TRBV18 and TRBJ2-7, with D hard to call. The CDR3 is 15 amino acids. Germline CDR1 and CDR2: KGHSH and LQKENI. The germline V and J ends were trimmed by 3 bases and 6 bases, with 18 bases remaining between them. The chain's CDR3 is CASSPQPRGNAEQYF. The CDR3 DNA reads TGTGCCAGCTCACCGCAACCGAGAGGAAACGCCGAGCAGTACTTC.

The gene calls are TRBV12-3 or TRBV12-4 and TRBJ2-3; the match to TRBD2 covers 13 bases. This CDR3 is built from 16 residues. J was trimmed by 15 bases and V by 6 bases; bases with no gene match: 18. The CDR3 DNA sequence: TGTGCCAGCAGCCCACCCCCCGGGACTAGCGGGGTTCGATCATATTTT. Residues: CASSPPPGTSGVRSYF.

The chain links TRBV12-3 or TRBV12-4 to TRBJ2-4, with unresolved D. V lost 6 bases to trimming and J lost 8 bases, with 8 bases between them. The CDR3 is 11 residues long. The CDR3 DNA sequence: TGTGCCAGCAGAGAAGTGGACATTCAGTACTTC. Protein product: CASREVDIQYF.

J is TRBJ1-3 and V is TRBV5-4, with 8 bases lining up with TRBD1. The CDR3 is 17 amino acids. CDR1 is SGHNT, CDR2 YYREEE, per germline (reference sequence). Trimming cost V 3 bases and J 2 bases; bases outside gene matches: 10. The CDR3 protein is CASSSIITGGTGNTIYF. Here the CDR3 DNA reads TGTGCCAGCAGCTCAATTATTACAGGGGGGACTGGAAACACCATATATTTT.

The chain links TRBV6-1 to TRBJ2-7; 9 nucleotides line up with TRBD1. Germline CDR1 and CDR2: MNHNS and SASEGT. This CDR3 spans 15 amino acids. V lost 5 bases and J lost 0; bases outside the gene matches: 5. The CDR3 DNA reads as TGTGCCAGCAGTAAAGACAGGGGGAGCTCCTACGAGCAGTACTTC. Residues: CASSKDRGSSYEQYF.

This clonotype showed up just a few times. This chain connects TRBV20-1 to TRBJ1-2; D is possibly TRBD1 (5 bases). This CDR3 contains 15 residues. V lost 6 bases and J 3 bases, leaving 20 bases between the germline ends. Germline lookup yields CDR1 DFQATT and CDR2 SNEGSKA (reference sequence). CDR3 sequence reads: CSAGGATLMYYGYTF. The CDR3 coding sequence is TGCAGTGCCGGCGGGGCTACCTTGATGTACTATGGCTACACCTTC.

This clonotype was observed a few times. The chain recombines TRBV5-1 with TRBJ1-2, with D perhaps matching TRBD1 (5 bases). The V end lost 2 bases, the J end lost 8 bases, and 22 bases lay between the germline ends. CDR1 SGHRS and CDR2 YFSETQ come from the germline V gene. The CDR3 loop spans 16 amino acids. DNA of the CDR3: TGCGCCAGCAGCTTACAAGCCGCCACTTCGACAGCGGGCTACACCTTC. Translating gives CASSLQAATSTAGYTF.

This clonotype was counted a few times. This chain connects TRBV5-1 to TRBJ1-1; D ambiguous. The CDR3 sequence is 13 residues long. The V end was cut by 0 bases, the J end by 7 bases, with 10 bases between. From germline, CDR1 is SGHRS and CDR2 YFSETQ. The CDR3 nucleotides are TGCGCCAGCAGCTTGGATGGGTCGGGTGAAGCTTTCTTT. Protein sequence: CASSLDGSGEAFF.

This clonotype came up once. A single base separates this from a much larger clone, so it may be a read error. The chain couples TRBV10-3 to TRBJ2-3; the D gene is possibly TRBD2 (6 bases). The CDR3 is 14 amino acids. V dropped 10 bases and J dropped 4 bases, with 18 bases sitting between them. Germline-derived CDR1 and CDR2 are ENHRY and SYGVKD. Here the CDR3 reads CATRGSRRSDTQYF. DNA for the CDR3: TGTGCCACCCGGGGGAGCCGGCGGTCAGATACGCAGTATTTT.

This clonotype has just a few counts. This chain links TRBV23-1 with TRBJ2-7; D is perhaps TRBD1 (6 bases). TRBV23-1 is designated an ORF whose function remains uncertain. The CDR3 extends over 12 amino acids. V was trimmed by 8 bases and J by 5 bases, leaving 13 bases between them. CDR3 nucleotides: TGCGCCAGCGGGGCCAGGGGCCACGAGCAGTACGTC. This translates into CASGARGHEQYV.

This clonotype was picked up one time. The chain has TRBV7-9 and TRBJ1-2; no firm D call. V was pared by 4 bases and J by 7 bases, with 13 bases between. Germline V lookup: CDR1 SEHNR, CDR2 FQNEAQ (reference sequence). The CDR3 is 13 residues long. CDR3 amino acids: CASSSIPGLGYTF. The CDR3 coding sequence is TGTGCCAGCAGCTCCATCCCTGGACTTGGCTACACCTTC.

This chain connects TRBV5-4 to TRBJ2-4, with 7 bases lining up with TRBD2. CDR3 length: 15 amino acids. The germline V gene encodes CDR1 SGHNT and CDR2 YYREEE (reference sequence). Unmatched junction bases numbered 3, after V lost 3 bases and J lost 0 bases. CDR3 coding DNA: TGTGCCAGCAGCTCTAGCGGACTAGCCAAAAACATTCAGTACTTC. This sequence encodes CASSSSGLAKNIQYF.

The V and J genes are TRBV9 and TRBJ2-1, with D tentatively TRBD1 or TRBD2 (6 bases each). The germline V gene encodes CDR1 SGDLS and CDR2 YYNGEE. V shed 0 bases and J shed 3 bases, with 10 bases lying between them. The CDR3 totals 15 residues. The CDR3 DNA follows: TGTGCCAGCAGCGTAGAGGGGGACTTCTACAATGAGCAGTTCTTC. Translation: CASSVEGDFYNEQFF. The full variable domain, completed using reference TRBV9 and TRBJ2-1, is DSGVTQTPKHLITATGQRVTLRCSPRSGDLSVYWYQQSLDQGLQFLIQYYNGEERAKGNILERFSAQQFPDLHSELNLSSLELGDSALYFCASSVEGDFYNEQFFGPGTRLTVL.

This clonotype was found a few times. The chain recombines TRBV6-5 with TRBJ2-3, with TRBD2 identical over 13 bases. The CDR3 has 16 amino acids. Germline V gives CDR1 MNHEY, CDR2 SVGAGI. Germline trimming cut 5 bases from V and 6 bases from J; bases unmatched to any gene: 8. For the CDR3, the DNA is TGTGCCAGCAGTGTACTAGCGGGGGGGCCCCCCGATACGCAGTATTTT. This codes for CASSVLAGGPPDTQYF.

The V gene is TRBV12-3 or TRBV12-4, the J gene TRBJ2-2; D is tentatively TRBD1 or TRBD2 (5 bases each). The CDR3 length is 15 residues. Trimming left V 4 bases short and J 3 bases short, with 12 bases between. This chain's CDR3 is CASSWDGSDTGELFF. CDR3 sequence (DNA): TGTGCCAGCAGTTGGGACGGATCCGACACCGGGGAGCTGTTTTTT.

This clonotype was detected a few times. V and J are TRBV28 and TRBJ1-3; maybe TRBD1 (5 bases). CDR1 is MDHEN, CDR2 SYDVKM, per germline. The V and J ends lost 7 bases and 0 bases respectively, with 22 bases between them. This CDR3 is 18 amino acids long. CDR3 loop: CASTTPLGGSSSGNTIYF. The CDR3 bases are TGTGCCAGCACTACTCCCCTGGGGGGGTCCAGCTCTGGAAACACCATATATTTT.

At least ten counts were recorded for this clonotype. The genes are TRBV5-1 and TRBJ2-5; no reliable D call. Germline CDR1 and CDR2: SGHRS and YFSETQ. V was trimmed by 1 base and J by 4 bases, leaving 8 bases between them. This CDR3 is 13 amino acids long. CDR3 nucleotides: TGCGCCAGCAGCTTGTCCGAGAGAGAGACCCAGTACTTC. This codes for CASSLSERETQYF.

The J gene is TRBJ1-1, the V gene TRBV19; 9 nucleotides match TRBD1. CDR3 length: 12 residues. Per the germline V gene, CDR1 is LNHDA and CDR2 is SQIVND (reference sequence). The V and J ends lost 6 bases and 4 bases, in that order; junction bases with no gene match: 0. The CDR3: CASRGQGTEAFF. CDR3 DNA sequence: TGTGCCAGTAGGGGACAGGGCACTGAAGCTTTCTTT.

This clonotype was counted only a few times. The CDR3 is CASSNRSGSSYEQYF. The DNA of the CDR3 is TGTGCCAGCAGCAACCGGTCGGGGAGCTCCTACGAGCAGTACTTC. This chain uses TRBV21-1 with TRBJ2-7. TRBV21-1 is deemed a pseudogene. The length of the CDR3 is 15 residues.

Regarding this clonotype: A junction boundary mismatches the germline segment, possibly from a read error. The chain is built from TRBV5-1 and TRBJ2-1, with 7 positions matching TRBD2. The CDR3 contains 13 residues. CDR1 and CDR2 from the germline V gene are SGHRS and YFSETQ. CDR3 protein: CVSGESSYNEQFF. The CDR3 DNA follows: TGCGTCAGCGGGGAGAGCTCCTACAATGAGCAGTTCTTC. Combining the CDR3 with reference TRBV5-1 and TRBJ2-1 gives the whole variable domain KAGVTQTPRYLIKTRGQQVTLSCSPISGHRSVSWYQQTPGQGLQFLFEYFSETQRNKGNFPGRFSGRQFSNSRSEMNVSTLELGDSALYLCVSGESSYNEQFFGPGTRLTVL.

This clonotype has a handful of counts. V usage is TRBV5-8 and J usage is TRBJ2-7; D not resolved. Germline V gene data show CDR1 as SGHTS and CDR2 as YDEGEE. Trimming removed 4 bases at V and 4 bases at J, with 9 bases between. The CDR3 runs 12 residues. CDR3 nucleotides: TGTGCCAGCAGCACTCAGGCTTACGAGCAGTACGTC. Its translation: CASSTQAYEQYV.

This sequence joins TRBV3-1 and TRBJ2-2; D possibly matches TRBD1 or TRBD2 (5 bases each). The CDR3 length is 16 residues. Per germline, CDR1 LGHDT and CDR2 YNNKEL (reference sequence). V gave up 4 bases and J gave up 1 base, with 13 bases separating them. CDR3 DNA: TGTGCCAGCAGCCCCTCCGGGACCTTGAACACCGGGGAGCTGTTTTTT. Its translation: CASSPSGTLNTGELFF.

A few counts support this clonotype. V gene TRBV23-1 combines with J gene TRBJ2-5; the D is unclear. TRBV23-1 carries the ORF label, with uncertain function. With 7 bases removed from V and 5 bases from J, the gap between germline ends came to 17 bases. This CDR3 has 14 residues. The CDR3 bases are TGCGCCAGCACTCGACGGCCAGAGATTGAGACCCAGTACTTC. It codes for CASTRRPEIETQYF.

This clonotype was observed at least ten times. This chain connects TRBV19 to TRBJ2-1; D might be TRBD1 (5 bases). The germline CDR1 and CDR2 sequences are LNHDA and SQIVND (reference sequence). The CDR3 contains 12 residues. V lost 4 bases, J lost 12 bases, and 13 bases lay in between. The CDR3, as DNA: TGTGCCAGTAGTAGTACAGGTGGACGGCAGTTCTTC. Encoded protein: CASSSTGGRQFF.

CDR3 amino acids: CASSVGLENIQYF. CDR3 in DNA: TGTGCCAGCAGCGTCGGACTAGAAAACATTCAGTACTTC. This chain connects TRBV9 to TRBJ2-4; 7 bases are a match to TRBD2. Germline V gene lookup returns CDR1 SGDLS and CDR2 YYNGEE. The junction had 1 base not matched to a gene; V was cut back by 2 bases and J by 5 bases. The CDR3 length is 13 residues. Filled out from reference TRBV9 and TRBJ2-4, the complete variable domain reads DSGVTQTPKHLITATGQRVTLRCSPRSGDLSVYWYQQSLDQGLQFLIQYYNGEERAKGNILERFSAQQFPDLHSELNLSSLELGDSALYFCASSVGLENIQYFGAGTRLSVL.

This clonotype has only a few counts. The chain is built from TRBV6-2 or TRBV6-3 and TRBJ1-1; D is unresolved. The germline V gene has CDR1 MNHEY and CDR2 SVGEGT. The ends were cut back, 2 bases at V and 1 base at J, with 8 bases in the middle. The CDR3 consists of 14 residues. The CDR3 spells CASSYRPKNTEAFF. The CDR3 nucleotides are TGTGCCAGCAGTTACCGGCCAAAGAACACTGAAGCTTTCTTT.

This clonotype was counted between two and nine times. The J gene is TRBJ2-3, the V gene TRBV25-1; D is unclear. This CDR3 spans 10 amino acids. Germline-derived CDR1 and CDR2 are MGHDK and SYGVNS. The V end was cut by 4 bases, the J end by 8 bases, with 4 bases between. CDR3 coding DNA: TGTGCCAGCAGTGGCGTTACGCAGTATTTT. It encodes CASSGVTQYF.

V gene TRBV5-1 combines with J gene TRBJ1-2; a possible D gene is TRBD1 (5 bases). The V and J ends lost 4 bases and 2 bases respectively, with 15 bases between them. The CDR3 totals 15 residues. Germline loops: CDR1 SGHRS, CDR2 YFSETQ. The DNA of the CDR3 is TGCGCCAGCAGCAGCGACAGACCTTCAAACTATGGCTACACCTTC. Amino acid sequence: CASSSDRPSNYGYTF.

This clonotype was seen a handful of times. V usage is TRBV20-1 and J usage is TRBJ1-2; the D gene is possibly TRBD1 (6 bases). The CDR3 contains 13 residues. V lost 6 bases and J 8 bases, leaving 19 bases between the germline ends. CDR1 DFQATT and CDR2 SNEGSKA come from the germline V gene (reference sequence). In nucleotides, the CDR3 is TGCAGTGCCGGTGGGTGGCTCCAGGGGGGCTACACCTTC. Its translation: CSAGGWLQGGYTF.